This TCR beta chain was captured in a study of blood T cell repertoires in COVID-19. Per the study methods: Nucleated cell number was recorded as an estimate derived from reference gene primer amplification. This table comes from immunoSEQ multiplex PCR, and its TCRdb copy is limited to in-frame clones, with some not included. The D gene and trimming were derived from the DNA, and the V and J assignments and clone size from that table. Altogether 78,000 or so clones are present, approximately 86% being singletons, with the ten largest covering 4.5% to 5.5%. This clone was seen once. Germline-derived CDR1 and CDR2 are SEHNR and FQNEAQ (reference sequence). The CDR3 runs to 13 residues. The germline V and J ends were trimmed by 10 bases and 3 bases, with 14 bases remaining between them.

The sequenced sample consisted of peripheral blood. This TCR was sampled from a man over 45 with active or convalescent COVID-19. V gene TRBV7-9 combines with J gene TRBJ2-3, with D tentatively TRBD1 (6 bases). The CDR3 region is CATKLRGTDTQYF. CDR3 in DNA: TGTGCCACCAAGCTGAGGGGGACAGATACGCAGTATTTT.